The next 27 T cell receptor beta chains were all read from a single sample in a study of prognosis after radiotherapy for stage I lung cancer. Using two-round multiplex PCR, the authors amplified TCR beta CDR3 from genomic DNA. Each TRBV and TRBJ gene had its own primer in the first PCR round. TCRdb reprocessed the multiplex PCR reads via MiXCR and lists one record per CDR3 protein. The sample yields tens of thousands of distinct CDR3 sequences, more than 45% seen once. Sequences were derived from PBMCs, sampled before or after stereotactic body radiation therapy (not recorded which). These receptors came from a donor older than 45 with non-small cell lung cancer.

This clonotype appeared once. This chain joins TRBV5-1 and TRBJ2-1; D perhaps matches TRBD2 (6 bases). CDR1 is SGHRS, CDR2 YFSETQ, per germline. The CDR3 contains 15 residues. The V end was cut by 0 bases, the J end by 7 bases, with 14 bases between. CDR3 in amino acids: CASSLDPARGNEQFF. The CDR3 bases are TGCGCCAGCAGCTTGGATCCCGCTCGGGGGAATGAGCAGTTCTTC.

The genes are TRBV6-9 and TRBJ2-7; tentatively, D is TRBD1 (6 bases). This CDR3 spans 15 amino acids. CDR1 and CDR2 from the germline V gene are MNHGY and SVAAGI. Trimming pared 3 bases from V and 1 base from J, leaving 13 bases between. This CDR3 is CASSYRRGYSYEQYF. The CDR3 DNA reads TGTGCCAGCAGTTACCGCAGGGGATATTCCTACGAGCAGTACTTC.

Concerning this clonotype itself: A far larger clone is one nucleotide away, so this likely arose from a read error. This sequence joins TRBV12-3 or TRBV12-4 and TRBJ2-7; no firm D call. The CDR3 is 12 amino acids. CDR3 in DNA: TGTGCCAGCAGTTTTTTTGGCTACGAGAAGTACTTC. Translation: CASSFFGYEKYF.

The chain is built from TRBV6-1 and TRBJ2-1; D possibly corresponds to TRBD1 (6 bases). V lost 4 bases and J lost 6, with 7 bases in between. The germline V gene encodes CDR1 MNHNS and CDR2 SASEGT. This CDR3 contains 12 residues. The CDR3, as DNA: TGTGCCAGCAGTGTGGACAGCAATGAGCAGTTCTTC. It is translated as CASSVDSNEQFF.

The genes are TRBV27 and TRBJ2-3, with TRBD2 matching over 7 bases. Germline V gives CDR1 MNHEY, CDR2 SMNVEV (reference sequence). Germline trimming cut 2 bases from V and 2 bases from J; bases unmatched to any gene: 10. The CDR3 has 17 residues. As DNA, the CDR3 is TGTGCCAGCAGTTTAGTGCTATCGGGAGGCGTCACAGATACGCAGTATTTT. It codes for CASSLVLSGGVTDTQYF.

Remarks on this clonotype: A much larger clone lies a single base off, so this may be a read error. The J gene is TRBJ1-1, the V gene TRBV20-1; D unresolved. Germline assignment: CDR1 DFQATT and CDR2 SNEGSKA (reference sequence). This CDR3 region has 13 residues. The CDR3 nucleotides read TGCAGTGCTAGAGTGGGGTCAGACACTGAAGCTTCCTTT. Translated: CSARVGSDTEASF.

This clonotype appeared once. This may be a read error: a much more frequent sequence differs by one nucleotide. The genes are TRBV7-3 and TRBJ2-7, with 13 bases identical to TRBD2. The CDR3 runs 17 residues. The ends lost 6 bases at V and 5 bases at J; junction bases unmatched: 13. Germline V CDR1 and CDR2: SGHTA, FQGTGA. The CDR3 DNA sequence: TGTGCCAGCAGGTTACAACCCAGACTAGCGGGAGGCCACGAGCAGTACTTC. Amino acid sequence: CASRLQPRLAGGHEQYF.

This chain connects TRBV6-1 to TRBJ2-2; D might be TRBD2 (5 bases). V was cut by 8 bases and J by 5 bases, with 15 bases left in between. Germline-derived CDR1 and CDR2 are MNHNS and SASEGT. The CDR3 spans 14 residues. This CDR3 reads CASGSTPGTGELFF. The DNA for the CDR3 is TGTGCCAGCGGGAGTACACCCGGGACCGGGGAGCTGTTTTTT.

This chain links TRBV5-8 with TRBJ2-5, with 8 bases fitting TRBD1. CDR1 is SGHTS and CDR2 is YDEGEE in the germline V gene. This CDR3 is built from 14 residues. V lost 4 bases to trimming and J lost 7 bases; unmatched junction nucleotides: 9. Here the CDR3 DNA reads TGTGCCAGCAGCCTGTCAGGGGGCTCCGGGACCCAGTACTTC. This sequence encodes CASSLSGGSGTQYF.

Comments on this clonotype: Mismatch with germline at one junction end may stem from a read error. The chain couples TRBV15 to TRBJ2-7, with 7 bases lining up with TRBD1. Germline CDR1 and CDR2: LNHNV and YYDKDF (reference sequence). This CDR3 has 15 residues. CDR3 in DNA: TGTGTCACCAGCAGAGGGGACACAGGGGAGTACGAGCAGTACTTC. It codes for CVTSRGDTGEYEQYF. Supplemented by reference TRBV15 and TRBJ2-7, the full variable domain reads DAMVIQNPRYQVTQFGKPVTLSCSQTLNHNVMYWYQQKSSQAPKLLFHYYDKDFNNEADTPDNFQSRRPNTSFCFLDIRSPGLGDTAMYLCVTSRGDTGEYEQYFGPGTRLTVT.

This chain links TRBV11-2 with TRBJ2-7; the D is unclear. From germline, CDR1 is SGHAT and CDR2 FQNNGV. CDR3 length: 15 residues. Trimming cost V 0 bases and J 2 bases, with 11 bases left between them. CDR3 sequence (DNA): TGTGCCAGCAGCTTAGAAGAGTTGTCGCCCTACGAGCAGTACTTC. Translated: CASSLEELSPYEQYF.

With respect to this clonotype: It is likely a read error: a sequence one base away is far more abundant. The CDR3 DNA reads TGTGCCAGCAGCTTAGCTCGGGGGCATTATTCACACCTCCACTTT. It encodes CASSLARGHYSHLHF. The chain joins TRBV7-9 to TRBJ1-6; tentatively, D is TRBD1 (6 bases). The CDR3 is 15 residues long. CDR1 is SEHNR, CDR2 FQNEAQ, per germline (reference sequence).

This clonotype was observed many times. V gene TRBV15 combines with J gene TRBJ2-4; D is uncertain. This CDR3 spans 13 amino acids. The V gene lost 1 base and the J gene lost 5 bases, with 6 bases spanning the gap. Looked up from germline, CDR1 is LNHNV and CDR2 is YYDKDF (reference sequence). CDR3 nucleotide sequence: TGTGCCACCAGCAGAGGGGCAGAAAACATTCAGTACTTC. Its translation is CATSRGAENIQYF. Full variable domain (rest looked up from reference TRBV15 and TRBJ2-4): DAMVIQNPRYQVTQFGKPVTLSCSQTLNHNVMYWYQQKSSQAPKLLFHYYDKDFNNEADTPDNFQSRRPNTSFCFLDIRSPGLGDTAMYLCATSRGAENIQYFGAGTRLSVL.

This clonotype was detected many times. CDR3 amino acids: CASSMYGQSTDTQYF. The CDR3 coding sequence is TGTGCCAGTAGTATGTACGGACAGAGCACAGATACGCAGTATTTT. The chain recombines TRBV19 with TRBJ2-3, with D possibly matching TRBD1 (6 bases). This CDR3 comprises 15 residues. Trimming removed 3 bases at V and 0 bases at J, with 10 bases between. Germline lookup yields CDR1 LNHDA and CDR2 SQIVND (reference sequence).

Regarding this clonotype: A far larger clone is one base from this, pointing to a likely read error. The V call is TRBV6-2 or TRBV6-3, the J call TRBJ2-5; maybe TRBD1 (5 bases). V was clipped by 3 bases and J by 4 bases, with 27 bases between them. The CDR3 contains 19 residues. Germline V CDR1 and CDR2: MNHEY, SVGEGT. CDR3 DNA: TGTGCCAGCAGTTATACTTTGTGGCAGGGTAGGGGCCTTCGAGAGACCCAGTACTTC. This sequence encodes CASSYTLWQGRGLRETQYF.

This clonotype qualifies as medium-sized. CDR3 in amino acids: CASSIGTTGQVYGYTF. CDR3 in DNA: TGTGCCAGTAGTATAGGGACGACAGGACAGGTCTATGGCTACACCTTC. V is TRBV19 and J is TRBJ1-2; 7 nucleotides match TRBD1. Per the germline V gene, CDR1 is LNHDA and CDR2 is SQIVND (reference sequence). The CDR3 runs to 16 residues. The V segment lost 1 base and the J segment 4 bases; nucleotides outside the gene matches: 9.

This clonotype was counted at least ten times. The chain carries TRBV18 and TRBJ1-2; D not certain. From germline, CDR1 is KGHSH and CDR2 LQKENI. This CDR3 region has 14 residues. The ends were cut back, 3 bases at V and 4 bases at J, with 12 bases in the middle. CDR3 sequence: CASSPRDGLYGYTF. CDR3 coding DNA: TGTGCCAGCTCACCGCGAGACGGGCTCTATGGCTACACCTTC.

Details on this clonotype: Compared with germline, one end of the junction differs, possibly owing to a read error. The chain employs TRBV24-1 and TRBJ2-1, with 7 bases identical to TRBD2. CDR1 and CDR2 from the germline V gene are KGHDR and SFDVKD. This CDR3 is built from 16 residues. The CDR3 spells CDTSDTSGRADNEQFF. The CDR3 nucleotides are TGTGACACCAGTGATACCTCGGGGAGGGCAGACAATGAGCAGTTCTTC.

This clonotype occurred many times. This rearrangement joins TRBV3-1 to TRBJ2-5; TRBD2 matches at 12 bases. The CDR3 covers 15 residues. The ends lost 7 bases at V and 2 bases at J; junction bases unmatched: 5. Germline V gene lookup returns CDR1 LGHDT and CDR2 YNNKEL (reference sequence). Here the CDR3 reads CASTLAGGRQETQYF. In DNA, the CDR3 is TGTGCCAGCACCCTAGCGGGGGGGCGTCAAGAGACCCAGTACTTC.

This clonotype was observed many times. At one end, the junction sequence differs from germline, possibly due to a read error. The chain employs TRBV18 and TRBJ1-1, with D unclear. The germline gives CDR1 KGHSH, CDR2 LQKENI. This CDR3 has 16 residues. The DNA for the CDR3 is TGTGCCAGCACACCTCTGGGGTACGGGATGAACACTGAAGCTTTCTTT. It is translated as CASTPLGYGMNTEAFF. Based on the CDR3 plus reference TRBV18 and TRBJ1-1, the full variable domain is NAGVMQNPRHLVRRRGQEARLRCSPMKGHSHVYWYRQLPEEGLKFMVYLQKENIIDESGMPKERFSAEFPKEGPSILRIQQVVRGDSAAYFCASTPLGYGMNTEAFFGQGTRLTVV.

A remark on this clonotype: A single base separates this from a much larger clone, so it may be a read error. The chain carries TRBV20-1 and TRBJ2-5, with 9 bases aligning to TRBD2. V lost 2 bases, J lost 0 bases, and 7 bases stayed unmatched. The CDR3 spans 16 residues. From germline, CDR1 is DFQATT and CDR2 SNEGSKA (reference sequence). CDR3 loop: CSARKTLAGNQETQYF. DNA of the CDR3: TGCAGTGCTAGAAAGACTCTAGCGGGGAACCAAGAGACCCAGTACTTC.

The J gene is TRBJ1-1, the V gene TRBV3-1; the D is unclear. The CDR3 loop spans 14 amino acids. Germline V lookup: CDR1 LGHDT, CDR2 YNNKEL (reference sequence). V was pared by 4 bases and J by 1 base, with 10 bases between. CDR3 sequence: CASSPSWANTEAFF. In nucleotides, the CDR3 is TGTGCCAGCAGCCCGTCGTGGGCGAACACTGAAGCTTTCTTT.

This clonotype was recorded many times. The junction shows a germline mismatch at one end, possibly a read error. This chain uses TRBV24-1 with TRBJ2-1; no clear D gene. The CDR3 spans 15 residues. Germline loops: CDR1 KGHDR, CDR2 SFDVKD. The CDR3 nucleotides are TGTGCCACCAGTGATAATCAGCAGCCTACTAATGAGCAGCTCTTC. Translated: CATSDNQQPTNEQLF.

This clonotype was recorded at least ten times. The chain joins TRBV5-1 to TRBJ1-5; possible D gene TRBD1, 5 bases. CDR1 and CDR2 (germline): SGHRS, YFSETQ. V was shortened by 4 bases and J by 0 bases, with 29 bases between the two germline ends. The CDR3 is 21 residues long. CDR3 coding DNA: TGCGCCAGCAGCCGTAGCGATGGGGCAGGGTTTCTGAGTAATAGCAATCAGCCCCAGCATTTT. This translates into CASSRSDGAGFLSNSNQPQHF.

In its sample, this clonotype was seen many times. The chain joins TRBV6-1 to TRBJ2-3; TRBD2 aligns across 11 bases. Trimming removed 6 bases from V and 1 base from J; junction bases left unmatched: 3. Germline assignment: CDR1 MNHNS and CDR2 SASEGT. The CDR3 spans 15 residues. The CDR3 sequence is CASRKLAGGTDTQYF. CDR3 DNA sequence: TGTGCCAGCAGAAAACTAGCGGGGGGCACAGATACGCAGTATTTT.

The CDR3 nucleotides are TGTGCCAGCAGTTACAGGGGGCTCGGCTATGGCTACACCTTC. Amino acid sequence: CASSYRGLGYGYTF. This chain joins TRBV6-5 and TRBJ1-2; 7 bases are shared with TRBD1. With V trimmed by 2 bases and J by 4 bases, 4 bases remained unmatched. Germline V lookup: CDR1 MNHEY, CDR2 SVGAGI. There are 14 residues in the CDR3.

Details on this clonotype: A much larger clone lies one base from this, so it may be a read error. CDR3 region: CASSPTEDSNQPQHF. CDR3 bases: TGTGCCAGCAGTCCGACAGAAGATAGCAATCAGCCCCAGCATTTT. The chain is built from TRBV6-1 and TRBJ1-5; a weak D match, TRBD1 (5 bases). From germline, CDR1 is MNHNS and CDR2 SASEGT. Trimming took off 5 bases at V and 0 bases at J, with 11 bases between the two ends. The CDR3 spans 15 residues.